The TCR beta chain under discussion was sequenced for a study of cytomegalovirus exposure and HLA in healthy donors. Study-wide results and limits: As confirmed in vitro, a few CMV-associated chains were specific for CMV antigens. HLA-A and HLA-B allele assignments for most subjects were reportedly predicted accurately using TCR beta sequences.

To note about this clone: Its antigen is as yet unknown.

Use of 60 Vbeta and 13 Jbeta primers characterized the PCR. The protocol was immunoSEQ multiplex PCR, while the TCRdb copy is restricted to in-frame clones and leaves out a portion. This table lists around 75,000 clones. The germline CDR1 and CDR2 sequences are SGHTA and FQGNSA. The CDR3 consists of 15 residues. Trimming took off 3 bases at V and 9 bases at J, with 18 bases between the two ends. Sequencing input: PBMCs. The gene calls are TRBV7-2 and TRBJ1-5, with D perhaps matching TRBD1 (6 bases). The source of this sequence is a boy younger than 18 in good health and CMV-seronegative. The CDR3 is CASSFGQPSGWPQHF. Written as DNA, the CDR3 is TGTGCCAGCAGCTTCGGACAGCCGTCGGGGTGGCCCCAGCATTTT.